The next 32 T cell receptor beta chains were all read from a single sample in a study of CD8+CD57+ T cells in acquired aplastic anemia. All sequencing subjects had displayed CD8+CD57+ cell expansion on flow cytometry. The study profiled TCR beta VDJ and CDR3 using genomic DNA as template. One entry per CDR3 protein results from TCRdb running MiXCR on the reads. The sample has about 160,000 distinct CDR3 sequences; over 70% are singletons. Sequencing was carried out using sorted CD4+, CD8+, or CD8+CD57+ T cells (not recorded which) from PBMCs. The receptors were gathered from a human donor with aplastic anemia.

The CDR3 reads CASSMGVAGNTIYF. As DNA, the CDR3 is TGTGCCAGTAGTATGGGGGTCGCTGGAAACACCATATATTTT. The chain joins TRBV19 to TRBJ1-3; tentative D call: TRBD1 (5 bases). From germline, CDR1 is LNHDA and CDR2 SQIVND (reference sequence). The CDR3 contains 14 residues. V was clipped by 3 bases and J by 2 bases, with 8 bases between them.

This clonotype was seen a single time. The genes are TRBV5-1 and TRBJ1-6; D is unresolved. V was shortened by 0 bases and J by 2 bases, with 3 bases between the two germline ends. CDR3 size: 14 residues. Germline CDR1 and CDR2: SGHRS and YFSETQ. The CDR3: CASSLEAYNSPLHF. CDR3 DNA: TGCGCCAGCAGCTTGGAGGCCTATAATTCACCCCTCCACTTT. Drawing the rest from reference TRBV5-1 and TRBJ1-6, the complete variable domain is KAGVTQTPRYLIKTRGQQVTLSCSPISGHRSVSWYQQTPGQGLQFLFEYFSETQRNKGNFPGRFSGRQFSNSRSEMNVSTLELGDSALYLCASSLEAYNSPLHFGNGTRLTVT.

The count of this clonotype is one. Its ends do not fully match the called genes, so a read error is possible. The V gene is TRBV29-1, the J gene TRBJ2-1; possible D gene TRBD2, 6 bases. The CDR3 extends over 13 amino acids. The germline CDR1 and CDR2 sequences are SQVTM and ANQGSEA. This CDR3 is CSVEGGAYNEQLF. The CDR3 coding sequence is TGCAGCGTTGAGGGAGGCGCCTACAATGAGCAGCTCTTC.

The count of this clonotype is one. The CDR3 nucleotides read TGTGCCAGCAGCTCGCCGGGGGGGCGGCAAGAGACCCAGTACTTC. Its protein is CASSSPGGRQETQYF. The chain recombines TRBV9 with TRBJ2-5; 8 nucleotides line up with TRBD2. This CDR3 region has 15 residues. V dropped 4 bases and J dropped 2; count of bases not matched to a gene: 7. Germline V gene data show CDR1 as SGDLS and CDR2 as YYNGEE.

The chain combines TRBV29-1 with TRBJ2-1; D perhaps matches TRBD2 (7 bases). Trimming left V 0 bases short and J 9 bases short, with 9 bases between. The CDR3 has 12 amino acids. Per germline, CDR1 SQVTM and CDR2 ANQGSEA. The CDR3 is CSVEDRGAEQFF. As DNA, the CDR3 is TGCAGCGTTGAAGATCGGGGGGCTGAGCAGTTCTTC.

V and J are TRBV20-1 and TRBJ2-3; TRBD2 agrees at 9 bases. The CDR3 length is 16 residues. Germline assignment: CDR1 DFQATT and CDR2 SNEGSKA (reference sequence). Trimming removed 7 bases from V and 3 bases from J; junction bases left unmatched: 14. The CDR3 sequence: CSGAQGSLAGTDTQYF. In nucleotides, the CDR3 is TGCAGTGGCGCCCAGGGTAGCCTAGCGGGGACAGATACGCAGTATTTT.

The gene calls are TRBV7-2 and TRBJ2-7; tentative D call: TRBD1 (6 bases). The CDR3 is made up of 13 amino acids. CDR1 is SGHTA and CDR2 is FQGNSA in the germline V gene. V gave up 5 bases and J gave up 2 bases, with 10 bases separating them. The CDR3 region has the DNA TGTGCCAGCAGCCTCCGGGACACCTACGAGCAGTACTTC. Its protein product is CASSLRDTYEQYF.

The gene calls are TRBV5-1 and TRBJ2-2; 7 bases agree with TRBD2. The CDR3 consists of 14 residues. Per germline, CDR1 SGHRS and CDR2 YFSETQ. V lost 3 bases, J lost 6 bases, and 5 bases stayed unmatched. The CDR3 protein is CASSSGRGAGELFF. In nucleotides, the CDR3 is TGCGCCAGCAGCTCGGGCCGGGGGGCCGGGGAGCTGTTTTTT.

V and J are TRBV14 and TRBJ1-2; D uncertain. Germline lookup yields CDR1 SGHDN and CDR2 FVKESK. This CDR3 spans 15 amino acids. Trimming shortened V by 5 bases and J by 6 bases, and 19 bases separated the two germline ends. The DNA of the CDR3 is TGTGCCAGCAGCTCGGCCTCCCCCAAGGTACATGGCTACACCTTC. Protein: CASSSASPKVHGYTF.

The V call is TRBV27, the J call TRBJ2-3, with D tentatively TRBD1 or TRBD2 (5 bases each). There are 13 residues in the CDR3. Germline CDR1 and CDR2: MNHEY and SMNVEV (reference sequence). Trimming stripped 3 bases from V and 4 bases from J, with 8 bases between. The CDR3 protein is CASSFRGADTQYF. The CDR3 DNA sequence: TGTGCCAGCAGTTTTCGGGGCGCAGATACGCAGTATTTT.

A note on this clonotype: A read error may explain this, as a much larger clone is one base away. The CDR3 nucleotides read TGTGCCAGCAGCTTAAGATGGGGCGACGGTAACCTAGAGACCCAGTACTTC. Translation: CASSLRWGDGNLETQYF. The V gene is TRBV7-2, the J gene TRBJ2-5; D possibly corresponds to TRBD1 (5 bases). The V end lost 2 bases, the J end lost 4 bases, and 20 bases lay between the germline ends. This CDR3 has 17 residues. Per germline, CDR1 SGHTA and CDR2 FQGNSA.

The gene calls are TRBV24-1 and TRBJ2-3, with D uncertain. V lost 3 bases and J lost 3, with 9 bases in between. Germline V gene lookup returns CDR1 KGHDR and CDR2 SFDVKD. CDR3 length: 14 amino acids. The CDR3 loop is CATSDLVGTDTQYF. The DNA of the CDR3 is TGTGCCACCAGTGATCTGGTTGGTACAGATACGCAGTATTTT.

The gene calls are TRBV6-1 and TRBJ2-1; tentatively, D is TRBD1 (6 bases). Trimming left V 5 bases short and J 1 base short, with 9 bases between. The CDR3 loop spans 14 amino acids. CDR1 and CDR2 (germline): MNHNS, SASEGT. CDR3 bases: TGTGCCAGCAGTTACAGGGTGTCCTACAATGAGCAGTTCTTC. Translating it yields CASSYRVSYNEQFF.

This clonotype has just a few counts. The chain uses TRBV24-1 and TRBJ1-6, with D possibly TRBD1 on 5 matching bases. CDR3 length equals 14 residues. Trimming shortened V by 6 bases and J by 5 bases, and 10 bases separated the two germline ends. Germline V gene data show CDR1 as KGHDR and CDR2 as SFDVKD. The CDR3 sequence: CATSMGRDNSPLHF. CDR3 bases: TGTGCCACCAGTATGGGGCGGGATAATTCACCCCTCCACTTT.

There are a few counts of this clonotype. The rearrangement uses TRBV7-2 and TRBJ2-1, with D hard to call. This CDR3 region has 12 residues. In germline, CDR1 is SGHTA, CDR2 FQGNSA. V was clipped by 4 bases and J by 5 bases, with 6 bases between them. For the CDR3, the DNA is TGTGCCAGCAGCTCCTATAACAATGAGCAGTTCTTC. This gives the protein CASSSYNNEQFF.

CDR3: CATSDRNTRDGEQYF. The CDR3 nucleotides read TGTGCCACCAGTGATCGAAACACCCGGGACGGCGAGCAGTACTTC. The J gene is TRBJ2-7, the V gene TRBV24-1; D may be TRBD1 or TRBD2 (5 bases each). The ends were cut back, 3 bases at V and 6 bases at J, with 17 bases in the middle. The germline gives CDR1 KGHDR, CDR2 SFDVKD. The CDR3 contains 15 residues.

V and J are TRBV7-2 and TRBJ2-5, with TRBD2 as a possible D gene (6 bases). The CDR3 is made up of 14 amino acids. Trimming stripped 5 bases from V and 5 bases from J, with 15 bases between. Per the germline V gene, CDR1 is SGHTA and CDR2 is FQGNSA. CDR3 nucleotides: TGTGCCAGCAGCCCCAAAACGGGGAGGGAGACCCAGTACTTC. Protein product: CASSPKTGRETQYF. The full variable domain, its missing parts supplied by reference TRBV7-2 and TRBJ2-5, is GAGVSQSPSNKVTEKGKDVELRCDPISGHTALYWYRQSLGQGLEFLIYFQGNSAPDKSGLPSDRFSAERTGGSVSTLTIQRTQQEDSAVYLCASSPKTGRETQYFGPGTRLLVL.

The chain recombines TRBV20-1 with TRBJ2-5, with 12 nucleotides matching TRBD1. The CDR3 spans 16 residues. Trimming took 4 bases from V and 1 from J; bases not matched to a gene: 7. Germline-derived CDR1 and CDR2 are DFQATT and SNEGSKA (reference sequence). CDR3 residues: CSAKGAGQGAQETQYF. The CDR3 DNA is TGCAGTGCTAAGGGGGCGGGACAGGGGGCCCAAGAGACCCAGTACTTC.

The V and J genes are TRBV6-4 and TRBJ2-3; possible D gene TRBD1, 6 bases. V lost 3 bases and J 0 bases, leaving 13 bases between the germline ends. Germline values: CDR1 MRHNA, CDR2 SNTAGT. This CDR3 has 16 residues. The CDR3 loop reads CASSEAWGTSTDTQYF. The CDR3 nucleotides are TGTGCCAGCAGTGAAGCGTGGGGGACAAGCACAGATACGCAGTATTTT.

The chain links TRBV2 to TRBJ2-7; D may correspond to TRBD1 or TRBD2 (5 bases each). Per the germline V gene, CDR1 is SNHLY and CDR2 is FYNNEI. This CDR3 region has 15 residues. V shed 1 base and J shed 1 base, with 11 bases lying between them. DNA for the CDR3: TGTGCCAGCAGTGAAGGTGACAGCGGTTCCTACGAGCAGTACTTC. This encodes CASSEGDSGSYEQYF.

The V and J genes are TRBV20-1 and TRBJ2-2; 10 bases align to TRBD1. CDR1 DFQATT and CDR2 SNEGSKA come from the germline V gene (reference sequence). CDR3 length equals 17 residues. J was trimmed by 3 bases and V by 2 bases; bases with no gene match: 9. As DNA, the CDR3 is TGCAGTGCTAGACCCCCACCCGGGACAGGGGACACCGGGGAGCTGTTTTTT. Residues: CSARPPPGTGDTGELFF.

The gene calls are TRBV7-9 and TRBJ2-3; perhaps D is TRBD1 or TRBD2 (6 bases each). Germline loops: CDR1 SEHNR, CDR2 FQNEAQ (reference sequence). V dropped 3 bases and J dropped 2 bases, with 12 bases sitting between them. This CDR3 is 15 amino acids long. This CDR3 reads CASSFRGLNTDTQYF. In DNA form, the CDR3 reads TGTGCCAGCAGCTTTCGGGGGCTGAACACAGATACGCAGTATTTT.

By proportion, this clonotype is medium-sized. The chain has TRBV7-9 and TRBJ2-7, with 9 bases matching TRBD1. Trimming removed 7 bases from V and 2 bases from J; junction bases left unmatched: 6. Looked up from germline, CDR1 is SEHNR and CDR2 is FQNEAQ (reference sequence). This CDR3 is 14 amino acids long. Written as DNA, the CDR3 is TGTGCCAGCACCTGGACAGGGGTGACCTACGAGCAGTACTTC. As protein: CASTWTGVTYEQYF. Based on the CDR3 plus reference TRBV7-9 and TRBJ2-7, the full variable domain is DTGVSQNPRHKITKRGQNVTFRCDPISEHNRLYWYRQTLGQGPEFLTYFQNEAQLEKSRLLSDRFSAERPKGSFSTLEIQRTEQGDSAMYLCASTWTGVTYEQYFGPGTRLTVT.

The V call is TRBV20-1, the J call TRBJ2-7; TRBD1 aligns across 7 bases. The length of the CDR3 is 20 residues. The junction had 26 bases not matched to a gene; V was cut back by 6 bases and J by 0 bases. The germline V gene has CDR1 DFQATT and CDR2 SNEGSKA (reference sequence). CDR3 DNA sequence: TGCAGTGCCGATGCCAGCAGTTTGTCTATCGGGGACAGATCCTCCTACGAGCAGTACGTC. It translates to CSADASSLSIGDRSSYEQYV.

The CDR3 DNA reads TGTGCCAGCAGTCCCCGAGGAGCGATCACCTACGAGCAGTACTTC. This codes for CASSPRGAITYEQYF. V gene TRBV7-9 combines with J gene TRBJ2-5; D is unclear. With the DNA end fitting TRBJ2-7 better, the J assignment may be wrong. The CDR3 has 15 residues. The V gene's germline CDR1 is SEHNR and CDR2 FQNEAQ (reference sequence).

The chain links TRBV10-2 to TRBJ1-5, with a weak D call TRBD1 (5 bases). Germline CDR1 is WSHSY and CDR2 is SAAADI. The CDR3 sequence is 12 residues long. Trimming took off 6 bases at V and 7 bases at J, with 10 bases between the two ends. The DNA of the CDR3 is TGCGCCAGCAGGGACAAATCACAGCCCCAGCATTTT. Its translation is CASRDKSQPQHF.

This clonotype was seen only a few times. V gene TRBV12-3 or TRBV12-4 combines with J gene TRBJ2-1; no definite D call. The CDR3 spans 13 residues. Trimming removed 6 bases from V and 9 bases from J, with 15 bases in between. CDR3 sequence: CASSYPPAREQFF. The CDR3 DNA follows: TGTGCCAGCAGCTACCCCCCGGCTCGTGAGCAGTTCTTC.

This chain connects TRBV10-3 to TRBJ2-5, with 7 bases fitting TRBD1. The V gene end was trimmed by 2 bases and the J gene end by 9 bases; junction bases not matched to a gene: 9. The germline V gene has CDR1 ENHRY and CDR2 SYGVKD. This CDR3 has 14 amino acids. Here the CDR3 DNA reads TGTGCCATCAGTGAGGGACAGGTGTTAGCTTCCCAGTACTTC. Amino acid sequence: CAISEGQVLASQYF.

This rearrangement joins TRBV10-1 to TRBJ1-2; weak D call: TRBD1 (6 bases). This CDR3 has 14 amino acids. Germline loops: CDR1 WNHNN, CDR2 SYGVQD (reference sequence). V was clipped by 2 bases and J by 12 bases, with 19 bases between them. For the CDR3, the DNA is TGCGCCAGCAGTGAGAAACAAGACAGGCCTAAGCACACCTTC. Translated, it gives CASSEKQDRPKHTF.

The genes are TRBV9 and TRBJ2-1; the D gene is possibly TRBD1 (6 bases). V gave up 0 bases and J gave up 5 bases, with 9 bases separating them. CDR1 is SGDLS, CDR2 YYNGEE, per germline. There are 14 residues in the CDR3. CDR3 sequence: CASSVADSDNEQFF. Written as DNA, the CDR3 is TGTGCCAGCAGCGTAGCGGACAGTGACAATGAGCAGTTCTTC.

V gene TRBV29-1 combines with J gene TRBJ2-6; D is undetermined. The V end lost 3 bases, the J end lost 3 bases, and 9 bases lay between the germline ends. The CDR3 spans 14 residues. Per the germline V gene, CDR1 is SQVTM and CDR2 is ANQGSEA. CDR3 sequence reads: CSVDWGIGANVLTF. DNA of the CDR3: TGCAGCGTTGATTGGGGAATTGGGGCCAACGTCCTGACTTTC.

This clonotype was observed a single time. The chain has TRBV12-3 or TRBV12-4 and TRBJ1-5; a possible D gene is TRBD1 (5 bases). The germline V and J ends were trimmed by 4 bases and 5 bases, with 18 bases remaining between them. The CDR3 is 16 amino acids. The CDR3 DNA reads TGTGCCAGCAGTTCGAGGGGATTTCAGGGAGATCAGCCCCAGCATTTT. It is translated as CASSSRGFQGDQPQHF.